Listed below are T cell receptor beta chains from one sample, sequenced in a study of human versus mouse CDR3 diversity and MHC coevolution. The method was immunoSEQ multiplex PCR; TCRdb's version includes in-frame clones alone and lacks a portion of them. The sample includes tens of thousands of clones, roughly 93% of them seen just once. What was sequenced was naive CD4+ T cells from blood. Receptors originate from a person between 55 and 70 years old in good health. CDR3s include the opening cysteine and the closing phenylalanine or tryptophan. A D gene is named only where the DNA matches it firmly. Not every row has a clone size; where given, it reads once, few, many or a size class.

V gene: TRBV18
D gene: NA
clone size: once
CDR3 length: 14
J gene: TRBJ1-5
CDR3 DNA: TGTGCCAGCTCACCGTCCAGGGTGGACCAGCCCCAGCATTTT
CDR3 protein: CASSPSRVDQPQHF

V gene: TRBV30
D gene: TRBD2
clone size: NA
CDR3 length: 14
J gene: TRBJ2-5
CDR3 DNA: TGTGCCTGGGGGGCTAGCGGTAGAAAAGAGACCCAGTACTTC
CDR3 protein: CAWGASGRKETQYF

V gene: TRBV6-5
D gene: NA
clone size: NA
CDR3 length: 14
J gene: TRBJ2-7
CDR3 DNA: TGTGCCAGCAGTCTCACAGGGTCCTCCTACGAGCAGTACTTC
CDR3 protein: CASSLTGSSYEQYF

V gene: TRBV11-1
D gene: TRBD1
clone size: NA
CDR3 length: 15
J gene: TRBJ1-4
CDR3 DNA: TGTGCCAGCACCTTCGCCCGGGACAGCAATGAAAAACTGTTTTTT
CDR3 protein: CASTFARDSNEKLFF

V gene: TRBV6-5
D gene: NA
clone size: NA
CDR3 length: 15
J gene: TRBJ2-5
CDR3 DNA: TGTGCCAGCAGTTACTCGCAGTTACGCCAAGAGACCCAGTACTTC
CDR3 protein: CASSYSQLRQETQYF

V gene: TRBV5-8
D gene: TRBD1
clone size: NA
CDR3 length: 18
J gene: TRBJ1-4
CDR3 DNA: TGTGCCAGCAGCTTGTGGGGACAGGGCACACCAACTAATGAAAAACTGTTTTTT
CDR3 protein: CASSLWGQGTPTNEKLFF

V gene: TRBV6-1
D gene: TRBD1
clone size: NA
CDR3 length: 16
J gene: TRBJ2-7
CDR3 DNA: TGTGCCAGCAGTGAAGGGGGTCAGGGGGTAATCTACGAGCAGTACTTC
CDR3 protein: CASSEGGQGVIYEQYF

V gene: TRBV11-2
D gene: TRBD2
clone size: NA
CDR3 length: 16
J gene: TRBJ2-1
CDR3 DNA: TGTGCCAGCAGCCCAACCCAGCGGGAGTGGGGTAAAGGGCAGTTCTTC
CDR3 protein: CASSPTQREWGKGQFF

V gene: TRBV7-9
D gene: NA
clone size: NA
CDR3 length: 13
J gene: TRBJ1-2
CDR3 DNA: TGTGCCAGCAGCTTAAATACACCCTATGGCTACACCTTC
CDR3 protein: CASSLNTPYGYTF

V gene: TRBV5-5
D gene: NA
clone size: NA
CDR3 length: 16
J gene: TRBJ1-4
CDR3 DNA: TGTGCCAGCAGCTTGCCGCGGGTGGGAACTAATGAAAAACTGTTTTTT
CDR3 protein: CASSLPRVGTNEKLFF

V gene: TRBV2
D gene: NA
clone size: once
CDR3 length: 13
J gene: TRBJ1-1
CDR3 DNA: TGTGCCAGCAGTGGACTACTAAACACTGAAGCTTTCTTT
CDR3 protein: CASSGLLNTEAFF

V gene: TRBV2
D gene: NA
clone size: NA
CDR3 length: 13
J gene: TRBJ2-1
CDR3 DNA: TGTGCCAGCAGTGAAACGCAGTACAATGAGCAGTTCTTC
CDR3 protein: CASSETQYNEQFF